This T cell receptor (beta chain) was sequenced during a study of shared clonotypes between healthy human individuals. The assay was immunoSEQ multiplex PCR, and TCRdb's table has in-frame clones only and misses some. The sample includes about 2 million clones, 85% to 95% of them seen just once. V gave up 5 bases and J gave up 1 base, with 11 bases separating them. Germline CDR1 MNHEY, CDR2 SMNVEV (reference sequence). This CDR3 region has 14 residues. Naive CD8 cells were CD45RO-negative, positively selected for CCR7, excluding terminally differentiated effector memory CD45RA+ cells. The sequence was obtained from a man aged 18-30 years in good health. The chain combines TRBV27 with TRBJ1-1; D possibly corresponds to TRBD1 (5 bases). The sequencing sample was made of naive CD8+ T cells sorted from blood. CDR3 sequence: CASSILGANTEAFF. CDR3 DNA sequence: TGTGCCAGCAGTATCCTTGGGGCGAACACTGAAGCTTTCTTT.